The 18 T cell receptor beta chains presented below share a single source sample, sequenced in a study of shared clonotypes between healthy human individuals. Naive CD8 cells lacked CD45RO, underwent positive selection for CCR7 and left out terminally differentiated effector memory CD45RA+ cells. Produced via immunoSEQ multiplex PCR; TCRdb's table is partial and in-frame only. The data show about 2 million clones, about 94% seen once. The source material was naive CD8+ T cells sorted from blood. The receptors stem from a man between 18 and 35 years old in good health.

With regard to this clone: The same CDR3 arises from other DNA sequences in this sample as well. The chain links TRBV29-1 to TRBJ2-7, with unresolved D. The CDR3 length is 11 residues. CDR1 is SQVTM and CDR2 is ANQGSEA in the germline V gene. V was clipped by 2 bases and J by 3 bases, with 5 bases between them. In nucleotides, the CDR3 is TGCAGCGTTGAACAGGACTACGAGCAGTACTTC. Encoded protein: CSVEQDYEQYF.

The V gene is TRBV7-9, the J gene TRBJ1-2; D is unresolved. V gave up 2 bases and J gave up 7 bases, with 14 bases separating them. In germline, CDR1 is SEHNR, CDR2 FQNEAQ (reference sequence). The CDR3 totals 14 residues. Here the CDR3 reads CASSLKSNPGGYTF. CDR3 DNA: TGTGCCAGCAGCTTAAAGTCAAACCCGGGTGGCTACACCTTC.

V is TRBV4-1 and J is TRBJ2-7; D unclear. V dropped 0 bases and J dropped 5 bases, with 17 bases sitting between them. CDR1 and CDR2 (germline): MGHRA, YSYEKL. CDR3 size: 16 residues. CDR3 in amino acids: CASSQDLNPFANEQYF. DNA of the CDR3: TGCGCCAGCAGCCAAGATCTTAACCCCTTCGCGAACGAGCAGTACTTC.

The rearrangement joins TRBV11-2 to TRBJ1-3, with D maybe TRBD1 (5 bases). Germline CDR1 and CDR2: SGHAT and FQNNGV. This CDR3 region has 16 residues. The V end lost 1 base, the J end lost 4 bases, and 14 bases lay between the germline ends. CDR3 in amino acids: CASSLGGTGAGNTIYF. The CDR3 nucleotides are TGTGCCAGCAGCTTAGGCGGGACTGGAGCGGGAAACACCATATATTTT. The full variable domain, in which reference TRBV11-2 and TRBJ1-3 provide the parts outside the CDR3, is EAGVAQSPRYKIIEKRQSVAFWCNPISGHATLYWYQQILGQGPKLLIQFQNNGVVDDSQLPKDRFSAERLKGVDSTLKIQPAKLEDSAVYLCASSLGGTGAGNTIYFGEGSWLTVV.

This chain connects TRBV6-5 to TRBJ1-1; D gene uncertain. This CDR3 has 13 amino acids. Germline V lookup: CDR1 MNHEY, CDR2 SVGAGI. V lost 2 bases to trimming and J lost 5 bases, with 9 bases between them. CDR3 residues: CASSYPLGTEAFF. The CDR3 DNA follows: TGTGCCAGCAGTTACCCGCTGGGAACTGAAGCTTTCTTT.

This sequence joins TRBV4-1 and TRBJ2-5, with D possibly being TRBD2 (6 bases). Trimming removed 4 bases from V and 2 bases from J, with 11 bases in between. The V gene's germline CDR1 is MGHRA and CDR2 YSYEKL. The CDR3 is made up of 14 amino acids. The CDR3 reads CASSPSSDQETQYF. The CDR3, as DNA: TGCGCCAGCAGCCCCTCTAGCGATCAAGAGACCCAGTACTTC.

The count of this clone is one. The chain recombines TRBV25-1 with TRBJ2-5; D may match TRBD1 or TRBD2 (5 bases each). The CDR3 sequence is 14 residues long. Germline V gene lookup returns CDR1 MGHDK and CDR2 SYGVNS. V lost 4 bases to trimming and J lost 2 bases, with 11 bases between them. The CDR3 DNA sequence: TGTGCCAGCAGTGTCCGGGACGGTCAAGAGACCCAGTACTTC. It translates to CASSVRDGQETQYF.

This chain links TRBV19 with TRBJ2-4; 9 positions match TRBD1. CDR3 length: 14 residues. Germline V gives CDR1 LNHDA, CDR2 SQIVND (reference sequence). V trimming: 6 bases; J trimming: 8 bases; junction bases outside the gene matches: 8. CDR3 sequence reads: CASSPGQGLDIQYF. The CDR3 DNA reads TGTGCCAGTAGCCCGGGACAGGGCCTGGACATTCAGTACTTC.

V is TRBV10-3 and J is TRBJ2-7; D possibly corresponds to TRBD2 (6 bases). Trimming removed 6 bases from V and 0 bases from J, with 15 bases in between. The CDR3 is 15 amino acids. Germline values: CDR1 ENHRY, CDR2 SYGVKD. The CDR3 nucleotides are TGTGCCATCAGGGACCCGGGACTGAGCTCCTACGAGCAGTACTTC. It translates to CAIRDPGLSSYEQYF.

This chain joins TRBV7-6 and TRBJ2-7, with a weak D call TRBD2 (6 bases). Per the germline V gene, CDR1 is SGHVS and CDR2 is FNYEAQ. V was shortened by 4 bases and J by 3 bases, with 10 bases between the two germline ends. CDR3 length equals 13 residues. CDR3 bases: TGTGCCAGCAGCTGGGGGGAGAGCTACGAGCAGTACTTC. Protein sequence: CASSWGESYEQYF.

The genes are TRBV11-2 and TRBJ2-7, with D perhaps TRBD2 (5 bases). V was shortened by 5 bases and J by 0 bases, with 11 bases between the two germline ends. From germline, CDR1 is SGHAT and CDR2 FQNNGV. CDR3 length equals 14 residues. The CDR3 region has the DNA TGTGCCAGCAGCCAGCGGAGGCCCTCCTACGAGCAGTACTTC. Amino acids: CASSQRRPSYEQYF.

The chain is built from TRBV11-2 and TRBJ1-1; unclear D gene. CDR1 is SGHAT and CDR2 is FQNNGV in the germline V gene. The CDR3 runs to 11 residues. V was pared by 5 bases and J by 11 bases, with 12 bases between. The chain's CDR3 is CASSRERAAFF. As DNA, the CDR3 is TGTGCCAGCAGCCGGGAGAGAGCGGCTTTCTTT.

The CDR3 loop reads CASSPGGGNTIYF. DNA of the CDR3: TGTGCCAGCAGCCCCGGGGGCGGAAACACCATATATTTT. The V gene is TRBV9, the J gene TRBJ1-3, with D maybe TRBD1 (6 bases). This CDR3 region has 13 residues. Germline V gives CDR1 SGDLS, CDR2 YYNGEE. V lost 4 bases to trimming and J lost 4 bases, with 9 bases between them.

The J gene is TRBJ2-7, the V gene TRBV15, with D maybe TRBD2 (5 bases). Germline assignment: CDR1 LNHNV and CDR2 YYDKDF (reference sequence). This CDR3 spans 13 amino acids. V shed 5 bases and J shed 5 bases, with 13 bases lying between them. CDR3: CATSYGPGNEQYF. The CDR3, as DNA: TGTGCCACCAGCTATGGTCCCGGGAACGAGCAGTACTTC.

The chain joins TRBV13 to TRBJ2-7; 10 nucleotides agree with TRBD1. This CDR3 comprises 15 residues. With V trimmed by 5 bases and J by 4 bases, 8 bases remained unmatched. CDR1 and CDR2 (germline): PRHDT, FYEKMQ (reference sequence). CDR3 region: CASSLGTGAQYEQYF. The CDR3 DNA is TGTGCCAGCAGCCTGGGGACAGGGGCTCAATACGAGCAGTACTTC.

A word on this clone: Other DNA sequences within the sample encode an identical CDR3. The rearrangement joins TRBV13 to TRBJ1-1; D gene uncertain. The CDR3 extends over 12 amino acids. CDR1 is PRHDT, CDR2 FYEKMQ, per germline (reference sequence). V lost 2 bases, J lost 4 bases, and 5 bases lay in between. For the CDR3, the DNA is TGTGCCAGCAGCTTACCGGGCACTGAAGCTTTCTTT. Translation: CASSLPGTEAFF.

The chain recombines TRBV27 with TRBJ1-5; TRBD1 aligns across 7 bases. Germline V gene lookup returns CDR1 MNHEY and CDR2 SMNVEV (reference sequence). With 5 bases clipped from V and 0 bases from J, the junction kept 4 bases outside the gene matches. The CDR3 runs 15 residues. The CDR3 DNA reads as TGTGCCAGCAGTCGGGACAGAACTAGCAATCAGCCCCAGCATTTT. This translates into CASSRDRTSNQPQHF.

This sequence joins TRBV9 and TRBJ1-1; no firm D call. Trimming removed 1 base from V and 5 bases from J, with 9 bases in between. This CDR3 is built from 13 residues. Looked up from germline, CDR1 is SGDLS and CDR2 is YYNGEE. The CDR3 DNA reads TGTGCCAGCAGCGTATCGGGTCGGACTGAAGCTTTCTTT. It is translated as CASSVSGRTEAFF.